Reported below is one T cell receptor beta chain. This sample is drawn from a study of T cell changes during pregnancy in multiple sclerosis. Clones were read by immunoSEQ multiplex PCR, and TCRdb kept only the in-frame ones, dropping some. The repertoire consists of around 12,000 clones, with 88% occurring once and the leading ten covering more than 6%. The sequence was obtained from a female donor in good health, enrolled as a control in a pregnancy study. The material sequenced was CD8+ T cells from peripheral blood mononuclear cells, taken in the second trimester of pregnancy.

The DNA for the CDR3 is TGTGCCAGTAGTCTGGCGGGGGGCTACAATGAGCAGTTCTTC. Translated, it gives CASSLAGGYNEQFF. The chain combines TRBV19 with TRBJ2-1; TRBD2 matches at 8 bases. Germline V lookup: CDR1 LNHDA, CDR2 SQIVND (reference sequence). The CDR3 consists of 14 residues. V trimming: 5 bases; J trimming: 3 bases; junction bases outside the gene matches: 3.